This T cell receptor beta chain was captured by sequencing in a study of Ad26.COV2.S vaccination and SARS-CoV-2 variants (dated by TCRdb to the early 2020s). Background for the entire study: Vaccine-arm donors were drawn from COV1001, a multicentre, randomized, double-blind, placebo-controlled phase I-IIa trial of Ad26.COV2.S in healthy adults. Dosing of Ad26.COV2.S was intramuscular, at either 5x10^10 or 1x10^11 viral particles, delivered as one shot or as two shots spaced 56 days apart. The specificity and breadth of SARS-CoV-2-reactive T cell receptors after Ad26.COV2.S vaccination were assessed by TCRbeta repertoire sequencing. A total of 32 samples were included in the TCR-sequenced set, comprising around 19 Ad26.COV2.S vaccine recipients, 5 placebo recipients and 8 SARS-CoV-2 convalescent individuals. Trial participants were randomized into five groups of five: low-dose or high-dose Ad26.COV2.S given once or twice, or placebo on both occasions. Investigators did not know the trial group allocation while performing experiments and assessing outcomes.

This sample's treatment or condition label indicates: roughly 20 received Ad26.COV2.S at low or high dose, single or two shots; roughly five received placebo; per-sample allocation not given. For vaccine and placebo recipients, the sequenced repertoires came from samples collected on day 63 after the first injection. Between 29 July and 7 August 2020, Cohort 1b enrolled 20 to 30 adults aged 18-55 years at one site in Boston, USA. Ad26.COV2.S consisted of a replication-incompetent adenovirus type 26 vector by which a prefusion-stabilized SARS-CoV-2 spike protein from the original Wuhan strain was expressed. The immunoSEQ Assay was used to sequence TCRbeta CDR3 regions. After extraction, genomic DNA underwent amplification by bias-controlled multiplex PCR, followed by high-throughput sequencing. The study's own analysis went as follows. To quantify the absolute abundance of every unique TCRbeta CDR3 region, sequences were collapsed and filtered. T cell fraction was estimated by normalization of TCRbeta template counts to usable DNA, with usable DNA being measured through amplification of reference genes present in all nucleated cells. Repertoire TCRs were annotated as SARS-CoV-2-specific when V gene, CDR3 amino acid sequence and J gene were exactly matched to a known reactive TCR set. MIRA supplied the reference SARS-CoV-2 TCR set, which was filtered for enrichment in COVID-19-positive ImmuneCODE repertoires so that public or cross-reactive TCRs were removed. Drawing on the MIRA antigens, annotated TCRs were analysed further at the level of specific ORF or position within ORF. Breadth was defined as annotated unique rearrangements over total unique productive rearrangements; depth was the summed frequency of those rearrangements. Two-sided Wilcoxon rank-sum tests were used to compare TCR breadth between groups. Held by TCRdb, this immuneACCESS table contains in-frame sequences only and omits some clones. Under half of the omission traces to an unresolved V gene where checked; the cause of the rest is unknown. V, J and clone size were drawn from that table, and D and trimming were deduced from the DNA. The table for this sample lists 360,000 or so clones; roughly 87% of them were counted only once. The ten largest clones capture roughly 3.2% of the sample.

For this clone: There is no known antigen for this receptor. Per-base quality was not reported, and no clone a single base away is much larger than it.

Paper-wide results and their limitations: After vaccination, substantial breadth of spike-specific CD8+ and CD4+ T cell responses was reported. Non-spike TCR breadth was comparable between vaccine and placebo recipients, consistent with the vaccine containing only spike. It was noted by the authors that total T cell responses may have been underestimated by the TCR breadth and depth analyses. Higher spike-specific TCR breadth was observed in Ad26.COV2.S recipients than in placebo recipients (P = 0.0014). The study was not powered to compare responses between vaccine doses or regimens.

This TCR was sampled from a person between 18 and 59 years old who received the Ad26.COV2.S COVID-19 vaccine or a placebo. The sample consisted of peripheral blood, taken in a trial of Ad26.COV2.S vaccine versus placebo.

CDR3 sequence: CASSLVVRGQSYEQYF. The bases are TGTGCCAGCAGCTTAGTTGTCAGGGGGCAGTCCTACGAGCAGTACTTC. The rearranged segments are TRBV5-4 and TRBJ2-7, and 8 bases in between align with TRBD1. CDR1 and CDR2 are read off the germline V gene (reference sequence) as SGHNT and YYREEE. Relative to germline, V is missing 2 bases and J is missing 1 base, with 8 bases of the junction outside any gene match. From cysteine to phenylalanine, the CDR3 is 16 amino acids long. Only CDR3 DNA is held: 48 bases, read in frame from base 1.